The rows below give T cell receptor beta chains drawn from one sample of a study of early T cells in non-severe SARS-CoV-2 infection. MiXCR, applied by TCRdb to the 5' RACE reads, yields one record per CDR3 protein. The sample consists of just over 95,000 distinct CDR3 sequences, about 10% of them appearing once. Input material: whole blood. These receptors came from an adult who was a healthcare worker with PCR-confirmed SARS-CoV-2 infection or an uninfected control (not recorded which). The CDR3 runs from the conserved cysteine through the conserved F or W. The order of the fields is V gene, J gene, CDR3 protein.

TRBV7-9	TRBJ2-5	CASSSEGALQETQYF
TRBV5-5	TRBJ2-4	CASSLDNENIQYF
TRBV6-1	TRBJ2-7	CASSLRVSGEQYF
TRBV28	TRBJ2-5	CASSFPQRQETQYF
TRBV2	TRBJ1-2	CASHWGISYGYTF
TRBV20-1	TRBJ2-7	CSASTARDSHQYF
TRBV20-1	TRBJ2-5	CSATPRTGQETQYF
TRBV5-1	TRBJ1-1	CASKNWEGTEAFF
TRBV18	TRBJ2-2	CASSPPGRSGELFF
TRBV5-4	TRBJ1-2	CASSLEDRPYGYTF
TRBV20-1	TRBJ1-1	CSARDPGLIGTEAFF
TRBV3-1	TRBJ2-1	CASSQIAGATYNEQFF
TRBV28	TRBJ2-5	CASSPGQFQETQYF
TRBV6-5	TRBJ1-5	CASSRTGLGNQPQHF
TRBV20-1	TRBJ1-5	CSARRDRVQPQHF
TRBV5-4	TRBJ2-3	CASRLQGSDTQYF
TRBV20-1	TRBJ2-5	CSAVKWEETQYF
TRBV6-5	TRBJ1-6	CASSRQGQNSPLHF
TRBV3-1	TRBJ1-2	CASSRTPRGNYGYTF
TRBV11-3	TRBJ2-1	CASSLEAGHEQFF
TRBV7-6	TRBJ2-1	CASTDAYNEQFF
TRBV4-1	TRBJ1-2	CASSPEIAEESGYTF
TRBV10-1	TRBJ2-1	CASSPGLAGEGPYNEQFF
TRBV5-1	TRBJ2-3	CASSSLTGRDTQYF
TRBV6-5	TRBJ2-4	CASSSAISAKNIQYF
TRBV28	TRBJ1-1	CAITGSMNTEAFF
TRBV2	TRBJ2-3	CASSTSGRRPDTQYF
TRBV5-6	TRBJ2-1	CASSSGQGTEQFF
TRBV7-9	TRBJ1-6	CASSFDRVFHF
TRBV2	TRBJ1-2	CASRRDTNYGYTF
TRBV28	TRBJ2-7	CASSIPYEQYF
TRBV11-2	TRBJ2-7	CASSPLARTSGRTYEQYF
TRBV30	TRBJ1-3	CAWVPVSGNTIYF
TRBV7-3	TRBJ2-2	CVSSIGASTGELFF
TRBV3-1	TRBJ2-7	CASSEGTRGKSEQYF
TRBV28	TRBJ2-7	CASGGGRPSYEQYF
TRBV6-1	TRBJ2-5	CASSDEDRPGETQYF
TRBV5-1	TRBJ2-2	CASSLGLAETGELFF
TRBV9	TRBJ1-2	CASRGNHGYTF
TRBV28	TRBJ2-7	CATISLGSRRRGEQYF
TRBV29-1	TRBJ2-7	CSVVGISSYEQYF
TRBV5-5	TRBJ2-1	CASSLLAGTYEQFF
TRBV28	TRBJ1-1	CAVNREAPVTEAFF
TRBV5-4	TRBJ2-7	CASSPDDGREQYF
TRBV18	TRBJ2-1	CASSPQTSYNEQFF
TRBV5-6	TRBJ2-5	CASSPFDRDRNQETQYF
TRBV24-1	TRBJ2-2	CATSDSTEQGASGELFF
TRBV7-7	TRBJ1-6	CASSFQANSPLHF
TRBV9	TRBJ1-2	CASSYGTNREADGGYTF
TRBV2	TRBJ1-1	CASSSDRAHEAFF
TRBV3-1	TRBJ2-1	CASSQGAGGPYNEQFF
TRBV18	TRBJ2-1	CASSIGTGDEQFF
TRBV28	TRBJ1-5	CASSLGRGQPQHF
TRBV20-1	TRBJ1-5	CSARDRDRGSNQPQHF